This passage covers 12 T cell receptor beta chains from one sample sequenced in a study of vaccination effects on CD4 cells after COVID-19 (dated by TCRdb to between 2022 and 2023). Their target antigens are unknown. The library was prepared using the immunoSEQ multiplex PCR assay. TCRdb carries this immuneACCESS record with in-frame sequences only. Its versions omit some clonotypes, under half of them owing to an unresolved V gene in the studies checked, with the rest unexplained. Present in this sample are tens of thousands of clones, approximately 72% of which were seen just once. Clones ranked in the top ten supply around 3% of the sample. The ViraFEST assay stimulated PBMC with viral peptide pools and then used TCR sequencing to identify antigen-specific CD4+ T cell clonotypes by expansion. After about 10 days of culture, CD4+ T cells were isolated with the EasySep CD4+ T cell isolation kit. Negative nucleocapsid antibody results before and after vaccination confirmed that the healthy vaccine recipients had no prior SARS-CoV-2 infection.

This material consisted of CD4+ T cells from PBMCs cultured with HCoV-NL63 spike peptides, taken before COVID-19 vaccination. Per the publication, the cell subset or site label means: HCoV-NL63 spike overlapping peptide pool stimulation. These receptors were obtained from a human donor who received a COVID-19 vaccine.

The rearrangement joins TRBV18 to TRBJ2-5; D possibly corresponds to TRBD1 (7 bases). This CDR3 has 13 residues. V was pared by 8 bases and J by 3 bases, with 13 bases between. Germline CDR1 reads KGHSH; CDR2 reads LQKENI. CDR3 amino acids: CASARGTEETQYF. The CDR3, as DNA: TGTGCCAGCGCCCGCGGGACAGAAGAGACCCAGTACTTC.

V is TRBV5-1 and J is TRBJ2-5, with 8 bases identical to TRBD1. Per germline, CDR1 SGHRS and CDR2 YFSETQ. CDR3 length: 15 residues. Unmatched junction bases numbered 6, after V lost 0 bases and J lost 5 bases. The CDR3: CASSLEGRGQETQYF. The DNA for the CDR3 is TGCGCCAGCAGCTTGGAGGGCAGGGGGCAGGAGACCCAGTACTTC.

This rearrangement joins TRBV12-3 or TRBV12-4 to TRBJ2-5; D not resolved. Between the trimmed V and J ends, which lost 4 bases and 5 bases, there was a span of 11 bases. The CDR3 consists of 13 residues. The CDR3 sequence: CASSYPMGETQYF. CDR3 coding DNA: TGTGCCAGCAGTTACCCTATGGGGGAGACCCAGTACTTC.

The rearrangement links TRBV5-5 to TRBJ1-2, with 7 bases aligning to TRBD1. The CDR3 runs to 13 residues. Trimming took 4 bases from V and 0 from J; bases not matched to a gene: 0. Germline V lookup: CDR1 SGHKS, CDR2 YYEKEE (reference sequence). The CDR3: CASSGTANYGYTF. The CDR3 nucleotides are TGTGCCAGCAGCGGGACAGCTAACTATGGCTACACCTTC.

The chain couples TRBV6-2 or TRBV6-3 to TRBJ1-2; D is unclear. Trimming shortened V by 5 bases and J by 0 bases, and 13 bases separated the two germline ends. In germline, CDR1 is MNHEY, CDR2 SVGEGT. CDR3 length: 15 amino acids. Here the CDR3 reads CASSPWRDSNYGYTF. The DNA of the CDR3 is TGTGCCAGCAGTCCCTGGAGGGATTCTAACTATGGCTACACCTTC.

This clone was recorded only once. V is TRBV5-1 and J is TRBJ2-2; no clear D gene. The CDR3 spans 17 residues. The V gene's germline CDR1 is SGHRS and CDR2 YFSETQ. V was shortened by 2 bases and J by 0 bases, with 14 bases between the two germline ends. The CDR3 DNA follows: TGCGCCAGCAGCTTTTTAGTCACCCCCGCGAACACCGGGGAGCTGTTTTTT. Translation: CASSFLVTPANTGELFF.

V is TRBV4-3 and J is TRBJ2-1; possible D gene TRBD2, 6 bases. This CDR3 spans 17 amino acids. The V end was cut by 0 bases, the J end by 3 bases, with 15 bases between. CDR1 is LGHNA, CDR2 YSLEER, per germline. CDR3 DNA sequence: TGCGCCAGCAGCCAAGAAGGGAGGAGTTCCGTCTACAATGAGCAGTTCTTC. This sequence encodes CASSQEGRSSVYNEQFF.

The rearrangement links TRBV15 to TRBJ1-4, with D possibly matching TRBD1 (6 bases). CDR3 size: 15 residues. The germline V gene has CDR1 LNHNV and CDR2 YYDKDF (reference sequence). Trimming left V 3 bases short and J 6 bases short, with 14 bases between. As DNA, the CDR3 is TGTGCCACCAGCAGGGTACAGGGCCCTTATGAAAAACTGTTTTTT. This codes for CATSRVQGPYEKLFF.

J is TRBJ1-1 and V is TRBV18; 9 bases line up with TRBD1. The germline V gene encodes CDR1 KGHSH and CDR2 LQKENI. V gave up 3 bases and J gave up 7 bases; unmatched junction bases: 9. CDR3 length: 15 amino acids. DNA of the CDR3: TGTGCCAGCTCACCGTTACTACCGGGACAGGGTGAAGCTTTCTTT. Protein: CASSPLLPGQGEAFF.

The CDR3 DNA sequence: TGCGCCAGCAGCTCCACGACAGGGGGTGGGGAGACCCAGTACTTC. It specifies CASSSTTGGGETQYF. The gene calls are TRBV5-1 and TRBJ2-5, with 9 positions matching TRBD1. Germline lookup yields CDR1 SGHRS and CDR2 YFSETQ. CDR3 size: 15 residues. Germline trimming cut 3 bases from V and 5 bases from J; bases unmatched to any gene: 8.

The V and J genes are TRBV7-2 and TRBJ2-1; D may be TRBD2 (7 bases). The CDR3 has 13 amino acids. Trimming stripped 2 bases from V and 14 bases from J, with 16 bases between. Germline CDR1 is SGHTA and CDR2 is FQGNSA. Written as DNA, the CDR3 is TGTGCCAGCAGCTTAAGGTGGGGGGGCTCGGAGTTCTTC. Its translation: CASSLRWGGSEFF.

Here the CDR3 reads CASSPRLDDEQFF. The CDR3 nucleotides read TGTGCCAGCAGCCCTAGACTAGACGATGAGCAGTTCTTC. V gene TRBV7-2 combines with J gene TRBJ2-1; tentatively, D is TRBD2 (6 bases). Trimming pared 5 bases from V and 8 bases from J, leaving 13 bases between. Per germline, CDR1 SGHTA and CDR2 FQGNSA. The CDR3 runs 13 residues.